Each of the 12 T cell receptor beta chains below was sequenced from the same sample in a study of patients and donors after allogeneic stem cell transplantation (TCRdb year 2020). The library was generated by RT-PCR. Sequenced on a NextSeq 550. The raw public data were reprocessed by TCRdb itself: fastp quality trimming at Q25, MiXCR clonotype calling, in-frame beta chains only. Merged by CDR3 protein, the rows form single entries marked with the most common genes and DNA. The sample includes 17,000 or so distinct CDR3 sequences, with around a quarter observed a single time. The ten biggest clones cover around 35% of the sample. Sequenced: blood, either unsorted or a sorted T cell fraction (not recorded which). The receptors were sampled from a human donor who was either an allogeneic HSCT recipient or a stem cell or donor lymphocyte infusion donor (not recorded which). It is not recorded whose cells these are; they may come from a transplant donor.

By share, this clonotype counts as medium-sized (0.01 to 0.1%). The rearrangement joins TRBV7-9 to TRBJ1-4; 9 nucleotides align to TRBD1. The V gene end was trimmed by 5 bases and the J gene end by 8 bases; junction bases not matched to a gene: 6. From germline, CDR1 is SEHNR and CDR2 FQNEAQ (reference sequence). The CDR3 length is 14 residues. For the CDR3, the DNA is TGTGCCAGCAGCCCCCCGGGGACAGGGGAAAAACTGTTTTTT. Amino acids: CASSPPGTGEKLFF.

This clonotype was picked up a small number of times. This chain uses TRBV12-3 or TRBV12-4 with TRBJ1-5, with 7 nucleotides matching TRBD1. The CDR3 has 14 residues. The ends lost 3 bases at V and 6 bases at J; junction bases unmatched: 5. The DNA for the CDR3 is TGTGCCAGCAGTTTCGCAGGGGGGGGTCAGCCCCAGCATTTT. Its translation: CASSFAGGGQPQHF.

This clonotype has more than one count but fewer than ten. This chain links TRBV20-1 with TRBJ1-2; no clear D. Trimming removed 0 bases from V and 2 bases from J, with 13 bases in between. CDR1 and CDR2 (germline): DFQATT, SNEGSKA (reference sequence). This CDR3 has 15 amino acids. The CDR3 bases are TGCAGTGCTAGAGATGTCAGCGTCTTAAACTATGGCTACACCTTC. Protein: CSARDVSVLNYGYTF.

The genes are TRBV21-1 and TRBJ1-1; the table's D call, TRBD1, was not checked against the DNA. TRBV21-1 is designated a pseudogene. This CDR3 is 11 amino acids long. Here the CDR3 DNA reads TGTGCCAGCACCCGCGGGGGGGAAGCTTTCTTT. Translation: CASTRGGEAFF.

This chain uses TRBV5-1 with TRBJ1-2; D is unclear. This CDR3 spans 14 amino acids. V gave up 4 bases and J gave up 0 bases, with 10 bases separating them. Germline CDR1 is SGHRS and CDR2 is YFSETQ. This CDR3 is CASSEQPSNYGYTF. The CDR3, as DNA: TGCGCCAGCAGCGAACAGCCTTCTAACTATGGCTACACCTTC.

The chain recombines TRBV5-6 with TRBJ2-1; 7 positions agree with TRBD1. The CDR3 totals 12 residues. Germline CDR1 and CDR2: SGHDT and YYEEEE. V lost 4 bases, J lost 9 bases, and 4 bases stayed unmatched. In nucleotides, the CDR3 is TGTGCCAGCAGCCTGACAGGGCGTGAGCAGTTCTTC. This codes for CASSLTGREQFF.

In its sample, this clonotype was seen a few times. J is TRBJ1-3 and V is TRBV7-6; the D gene is possibly TRBD1 (6 bases). Trimming took off 2 bases at V and 4 bases at J, with 9 bases between the two ends. Germline CDR1 is SGHVS and CDR2 is FNYEAQ. This CDR3 spans 14 amino acids. CDR3 loop: CASSLLDRGNTIYF. The DNA of the CDR3 is TGTGCCAGCAGCTTACTCGACAGGGGAAACACCATATATTTT.

This chain links TRBV20-1 with TRBJ1-4; D uncertain. This CDR3 region has 13 residues. V shed 1 base and J shed 1 base, with 4 bases lying between them. CDR1 DFQATT and CDR2 SNEGSKA come from the germline V gene (reference sequence). DNA of the CDR3: TGCAGTGCTAGAGGGATAACTAATGAAAAACTGTTTTTT. It translates to CSARGITNEKLFF.

The chain couples TRBV4-3 to TRBJ2-5; a weak D match, TRBD2 (5 bases). CDR3 length: 14 amino acids. V lost 2 bases and J lost 7, with 14 bases in between. Germline CDR1 LGHNA, CDR2 YSLEER. The CDR3 DNA is TGCGCCAGCAGCCAAAATCCGGGGTCTCGGACCCAGTACTTC. It encodes CASSQNPGSRTQYF.

This rearrangement joins TRBV2 to TRBJ2-1, with TRBD1 identical over 10 bases. Trimming took 9 bases from V and 5 from J; bases not matched to a gene: 7. In germline, CDR1 is SNHLY, CDR2 FYNNEI. The CDR3 is 14 amino acids. The CDR3 DNA reads as TGTGCCAGAGAGGGACAGGGGTTTCACAATGAGCAGTTCTTC. It codes for CAREGQGFHNEQFF.

J is TRBJ1-1 and V is TRBV4-2, with unresolved D. CDR1 is LGHNA, CDR2 YNFKEQ, per germline. The length of the CDR3 is 16 residues. V was trimmed by 1 base and J by 1 base, leaving 13 bases between them. In nucleotides, the CDR3 is TGTGCCAGCAGCCAAGTCCTTCAGGCCCCGAACACTGAAGCTTTCTTT. It is translated as CASSQVLQAPNTEAFF.

A few counts support this clonotype. The CDR3 sequence is CSVESGGVGTGELFF. DNA of the CDR3: TGCAGCGTTGAATCGGGGGGCGTTGGCACCGGGGAGCTGTTTTTT. The genes are TRBV29-1 and TRBJ2-2, with D possibly TRBD2 on 7 matching bases. The ends were cut back, 2 bases at V and 4 bases at J, with 14 bases in the middle. This CDR3 contains 15 residues. Germline assignment: CDR1 SQVTM and CDR2 ANQGSEA.